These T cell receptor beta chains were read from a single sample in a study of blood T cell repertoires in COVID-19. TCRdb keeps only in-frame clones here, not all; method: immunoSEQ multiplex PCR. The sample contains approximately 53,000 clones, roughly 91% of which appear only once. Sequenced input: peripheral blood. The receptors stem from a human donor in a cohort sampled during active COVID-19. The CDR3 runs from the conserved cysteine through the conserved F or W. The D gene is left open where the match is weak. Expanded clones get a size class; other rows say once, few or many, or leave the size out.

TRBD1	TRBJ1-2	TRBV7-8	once	CASRRGRGQGAFYGYTF	TGTGCCAGCCGCCGGGGGAGGGGGCAGGGGGCCTTCTATGGCTACACCTTC
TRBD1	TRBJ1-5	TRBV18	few	CASSPDRGQPQHF	TGTGCCAGCTCACCCGACAGGGGTCAGCCCCAGCATTTT
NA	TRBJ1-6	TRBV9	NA	CASSVEAGMHSPLHF	TGTGCCAGCAGCGTAGAGGCGGGGATGCATTCACCCCTCCACTTT
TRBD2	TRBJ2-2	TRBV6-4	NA	CASSALADTGELFF	TGTGCCAGCAGTGCGCTAGCGGACACCGGGGAGCTGTTTTTT
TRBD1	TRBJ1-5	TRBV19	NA	CASTPGRQGSQPQHF	TGTGCCAGTACCCCGGGGAGACAGGGGTCACAGCCCCAGCATTTT
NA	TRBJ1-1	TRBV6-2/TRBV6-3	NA	CASSYGGARDTEAFF	TGTGCCAGCAGTTACGGGGGGGCTCGGGACACTGAAGCTTTCTTT
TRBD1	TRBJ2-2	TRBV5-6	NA	CASSLRWTGITGELFF	TGTGCCAGCAGCTTGAGATGGACAGGGATAACCGGGGAGCTGTTTTTT
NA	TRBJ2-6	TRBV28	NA	CASSFPVSGTGANVLTF	TGTGCCAGCAGTTTCCCCGTATCGGGAACTGGGGCCAACGTCCTGACTTTC
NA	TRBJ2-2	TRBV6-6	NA	CASRLQETGELFF	TGTGCCAGCAGGCTACAGGAGACCGGGGAGCTGTTTTTT
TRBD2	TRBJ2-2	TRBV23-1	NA	CASSQSETSGKNTGELFF	TGCGCCAGCAGTCAATCAGAGACTAGCGGGAAAAACACCGGGGAGCTGTTTTTT
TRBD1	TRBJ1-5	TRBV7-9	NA	CASSLGRGGGNQPQHF	TGTGCCAGCAGTCTAGGGCGAGGGGGCGGCAATCAGCCCCAGCATTTT
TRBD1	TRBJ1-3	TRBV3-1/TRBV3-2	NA	CASSPQGQYLSGNTIYF	TGTGCCAGCAGCCCCCAGGGACAGTACCTCTCTGGAAACACCATATATTTT
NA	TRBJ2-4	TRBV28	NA	CASTNQKVAKNIQYF	TGTGCCAGCACTAACCAAAAAGTAGCCAAAAACATTCAGTACTTC
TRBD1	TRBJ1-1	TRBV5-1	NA	CASRTQGETTEAFF	TGCGCCAGCAGGACACAGGGGGAGACCACTGAAGCTTTCTTT
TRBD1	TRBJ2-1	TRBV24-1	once	CATSDAGGAYNEQFF	TGTGCCACCAGTGATGCAGGGGGCGCATACAATGAGCAGTTCTTC
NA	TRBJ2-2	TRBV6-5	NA	CASNLEGHTGELFF	TGTGCCAGCAACCTTGAGGGCCACACCGGGGAGCTGTTTTTT
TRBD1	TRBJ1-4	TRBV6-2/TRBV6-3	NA	CASRPGQRYEKLFF	TGTGCCAGCCGCCCGGGACAGCGATATGAAAAACTGTTTTTT
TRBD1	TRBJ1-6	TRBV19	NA	CASRNTGGFGSPLHF	TGTGCCAGTAGAAACACAGGGGGCTTTGGGTCACCCCTCCACTTT
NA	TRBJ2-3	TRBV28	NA	CASSLWSSTISTDTQYF	TGTGCCAGCAGTTTATGGTCGTCTACTATAAGCACAGATACGCAGTATTTT
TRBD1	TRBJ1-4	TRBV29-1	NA	CSVRGTGDEKLFF	TGCAGCGTCCGGGGGACAGGGGACGAAAAACTGTTTTTT
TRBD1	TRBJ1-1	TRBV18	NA	CASSPGTGGSTEAFF	TGTGCCAGCTCACCCGGGACAGGGGGGAGCACTGAAGCTTTCTTT
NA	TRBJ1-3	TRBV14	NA	CASSPAQSGNTIYF	TGTGCCAGCAGCCCTGCCCAGTCTGGAAACACCATATATTTT
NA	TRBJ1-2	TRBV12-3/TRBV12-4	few	CASSLTGTYGYTF	TGTGCCAGCAGTCTAACAGGGACCTATGGCTACACCTTC
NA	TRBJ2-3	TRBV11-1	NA	CASSLGATDTQYF	TGTGCCAGCAGCTTAGGAGCCACAGATACGCAGTATTTT
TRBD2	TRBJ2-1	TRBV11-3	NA	CASSLGGRGSYNEQFF	TGTGCCAGCAGCTTAGGCGGGAGAGGGTCCTACAATGAGCAGTTCTTC
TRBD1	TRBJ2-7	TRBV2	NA	CASYRGTGEGEQYF	TGTGCCAGCTACCGAGGGACAGGGGAGGGCGAGCAGTACTTC
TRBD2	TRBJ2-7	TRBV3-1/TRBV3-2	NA	CASSTFLAGGPREQYF	TGTGCCAGCAGCACTTTCCTAGCGGGGGGTCCTCGGGAGCAGTACTTC
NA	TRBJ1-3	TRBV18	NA	CASSPDSVRSGNTIYF	TGTGCCAGCTCGCCCGACAGTGTCCGCTCTGGAAACACCATATATTTT
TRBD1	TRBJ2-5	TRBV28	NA	CASSLAGTGKETQYF	TGTGCCAGCAGTCTGGCCGGGACAGGGAAAGAGACCCAGTACTTC
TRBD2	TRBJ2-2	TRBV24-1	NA	CATSVGTSGATGELFF	TGTGCCACCAGTGTCGGGACTAGCGGGGCCACCGGGGAGCTGTTTTTT
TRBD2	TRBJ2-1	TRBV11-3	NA	CASSLEVAGGLGNEQFF	TGTGCCAGCAGCTTAGAGGTAGCGGGGGGGCTGGGAAATGAGCAGTTCTTC
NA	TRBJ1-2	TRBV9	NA	CASSVVPTGDGYTF	TGTGCCAGCAGCGTAGTCCCTACGGGTGATGGCTACACCTTC
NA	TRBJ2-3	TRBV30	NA	CAEGWGGDTQYF	TGTGCAGAAGGGTGGGGAGGAGATACGCAGTATTTT
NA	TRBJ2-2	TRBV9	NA	CASSAGQGTGELFF	TGTGCCAGCAGCGCTGGCCAGGGCACCGGGGAGCTGTTTTTT
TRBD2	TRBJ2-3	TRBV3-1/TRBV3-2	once	CASSNPTGLAGGEDTQYF	TGTGCCAGCTCGAACCCCACGGGACTAGCGGGAGGGGAAGATACGCAGTATTTT
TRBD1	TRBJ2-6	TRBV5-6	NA	CASSLASYRGSSGANVLTF	TGTGCCAGCAGCTTGGCCTCCTACAGGGGAAGCTCTGGGGCCAACGTCCTGACTTTC
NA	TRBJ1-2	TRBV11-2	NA	CASSLDKGVYGYTF	TGTGCCAGCAGCTTAGATAAAGGGGTATATGGCTACACCTTC
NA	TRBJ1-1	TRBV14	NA	CASSRPLADTEAFF	TGTGCCAGCAGCAGGCCCTTAGCGGACACTGAAGCTTTCTTT
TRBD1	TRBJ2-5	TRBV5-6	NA	CASSLLKDRGRRQETQYF	TGTGCCAGCAGCTTACTAAAGGACAGGGGCCGAAGGCAAGAGACCCAGTACTTC
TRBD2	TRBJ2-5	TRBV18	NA	CASSLNSGLAGHQETQYF	TGTGCCAGCTCACTCAATTCAGGACTAGCGGGTCACCAAGAGACCCAGTACTTC
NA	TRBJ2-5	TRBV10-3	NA	CAISRPEETQYF	TGTGCCATCAGCCGGCCGGAGGAGACCCAGTACTTC
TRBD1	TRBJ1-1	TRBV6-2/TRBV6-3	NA	CASSHPGQIQNTEAFF	TGTGCCAGCAGTCATCCGGGACAGATTCAGAACACTGAAGCTTTCTTT
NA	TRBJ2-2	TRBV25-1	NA	CASTQGRDTGELFF	TGTGCCAGCACCCAGGGAAGGGACACCGGGGAGCTGTTTTTT